The 30 T cell receptor beta chains below come from one sample, sequenced in a study of cytomegalovirus exposure and HLA in healthy donors. PCR primers comprised 60 Vbeta and 13 Jbeta primers. Repertoires were generated with immunoSEQ multiplex PCR, while TCRdb's copy carries only in-frame clones and drops some. The profile shows 100,000 to 150,000 clones, around 85% of them singletons. Sequencing was done on a sample of PBMCs. Receptor source: a man aged 18 to 29 in good health and CMV-seropositive.

V usage is TRBV7-2 and J usage is TRBJ2-7; D is unresolved. This CDR3 region has 14 residues. Trimming shortened V by 4 bases and J by 1 base, and 11 bases separated the two germline ends. Germline CDR1 SGHTA, CDR2 FQGNSA. The CDR3 DNA follows: TGTGCCAGCAGCTCTGGGTGGGCGTCCTACGAGCAGTACTTC. Amino acid sequence: CASSSGWASYEQYF.

V is TRBV10-3 and J is TRBJ1-1; 8 bases agree with TRBD1. The V segment lost 11 bases and the J segment 3 bases; nucleotides outside the gene matches: 14. The CDR3 extends over 15 amino acids. The germline gives CDR1 ENHRY, CDR2 SYGVKD. The CDR3 loop reads CASRTGKGRDTEAFF. The CDR3 coding sequence is TGTGCCTCTCGGACAGGGAAAGGAAGGGACACTGAAGCTTTCTTT.

The chain joins TRBV14 to TRBJ2-7, with TRBD1 matching over 9 bases. Germline V gene lookup returns CDR1 SGHDN and CDR2 FVKESK. With 4 bases clipped from V and 4 bases from J, the junction kept 17 bases outside the gene matches. The CDR3 is made up of 18 amino acids. The CDR3 loop reads CASSPLEPGTGNLYEQYF. The CDR3 nucleotides read TGTGCCAGCAGCCCTCTCGAACCCGGGACAGGGAATCTATACGAGCAGTACTTC.

CDR3 bases: TGTGCCAGCAGTGAAGCGGGGCATCAGCCCCAGCATTTT. The encoded protein is CASSEAGHQPQHF. The chain carries TRBV6-1 and TRBJ1-5; perhaps TRBD1 as D (5 bases). Trimming shortened V by 0 bases and J by 5 bases, and 5 bases separated the two germline ends. This CDR3 region has 13 residues. Germline V gives CDR1 MNHNS, CDR2 SASEGT.

This clone was counted a few times. V and J are TRBV5-6 and TRBJ1-4; unclear D gene. Germline-derived CDR1 and CDR2 are SGHDT and YYEEEE. The CDR3 is made up of 15 amino acids. The V end lost 2 bases, the J end lost 0 bases, and 8 bases lay between the germline ends. The CDR3 DNA sequence: TGTGCCAGCAGCTTACGACAAGCAACTAATGAAAAACTGTTTTTT. It is translated as CASSLRQATNEKLFF.

The V gene is TRBV19, the J gene TRBJ1-6, with a weak D call TRBD1 (5 bases). Trimming pared 2 bases from V and 1 base from J, leaving 9 bases between. CDR1 and CDR2 from the germline V gene are LNHDA and SQIVND (reference sequence). This CDR3 has 16 residues. The CDR3 here is CASSITRGSYNSPLHF. CDR3 coding DNA: TGTGCCAGTAGTATAACAAGGGGATCCTATAATTCACCCCTCCACTTT.

This chain links TRBV19 with TRBJ1-4; possibly TRBD1 for D (6 bases). The V gene lost 8 bases and the J gene lost 0 bases, with 7 bases spanning the gap. The V gene's germline CDR1 is LNHDA and CDR2 SQIVND (reference sequence). The CDR3 loop spans 13 amino acids. The CDR3 nucleotides are TGTGCCAGTCGACAGGCAACTAATGAAAAACTGTTTTTT. It is translated as CASRQATNEKLFF.

V is TRBV11-2 and J is TRBJ2-2; D might be TRBD2 (7 bases). Germline V lookup: CDR1 SGHAT, CDR2 FQNNGV. Trimming took off 5 bases at V and 5 bases at J, with 15 bases between the two ends. The CDR3 is 15 amino acids. CDR3 nucleotide sequence: TGTGCCAGCAGCGAAGGGGGAGGGGGTACCGGGGAGCTGTTTTTT. Residues: CASSEGGGGTGELFF.

The V call is TRBV9, the J call TRBJ1-5, with D possibly TRBD1 on 6 matching bases. CDR1 is SGDLS and CDR2 is YYNGEE in the germline V gene. Trimming pared 4 bases from V and 3 bases from J, leaving 20 bases between. The CDR3 has 17 amino acids. The CDR3 reads CASSPPGGQGINQPQHF. The CDR3 bases are TGTGCCAGCAGCCCCCCAGGTGGGCAGGGGATCAATCAGCCCCAGCATTTT. Together with reference TRBV9 and TRBJ1-5, the CDR3 gives the full variable domain: DSGVTQTPKHLITATGQRVTLRCSPRSGDLSVYWYQQSLDQGLQFLIQYYNGEERAKGNILERFSAQQFPDLHSELNLSSLELGDSALYFCASSPPGGQGINQPQHFGDGTRLSIL.

This sequence joins TRBV10-1 and TRBJ2-2, with D maybe TRBD2 (7 bases). CDR3 length: 13 amino acids. Trimming cost V 6 bases and J 6 bases, with 11 bases left between them. Germline CDR1 and CDR2: WNHNN and SYGVQD (reference sequence). CDR3 in DNA: TGCGCCAGCAGAGGGGAGGGGGCCGGGGAGCTGTTTTTT. Its translation: CASRGEGAGELFF.

V and J are TRBV10-2 and TRBJ2-3; TRBD2 matches 7 bases. Unmatched junction bases numbered 10, after V lost 0 bases and J lost 4 bases. The CDR3 runs to 17 residues. In germline, CDR1 is WSHSY, CDR2 SAAADI. The DNA of the CDR3 is TGCGCCAGCAGTGAGTCCCTCGATTCGACTAGCCCAGATACGCAGTATTTT. This translates into CASSESLDSTSPDTQYF.

The chain recombines TRBV4-3 with TRBJ2-7; 7 nucleotides align to TRBD1. The V gene end was trimmed by 0 bases and the J gene end by 1 base; junction bases not matched to a gene: 12. Per germline, CDR1 LGHNA and CDR2 YSLEER. The CDR3 totals 18 residues. CDR3 loop: CASSQEISNRGGSYEQYF. The CDR3 region has the DNA TGCGCCAGCAGCCAAGAGATCTCCAACAGGGGCGGGTCCTACGAGCAGTACTTC.

Only a few counts were recorded for this clone. The V gene is TRBV10-1, the J gene TRBJ2-2; no reliable D call. V was shortened by 0 bases and J by 3 bases, with 8 bases between the two germline ends. CDR1 and CDR2 from the germline V gene are WNHNN and SYGVQD (reference sequence). The CDR3 totals 15 residues. CDR3 residues: CASSESVRDTGELFF. DNA for the CDR3: TGCGCCAGCAGTGAGTCGGTTCGGGACACCGGGGAGCTGTTTTTT.

V gene TRBV5-4 combines with J gene TRBJ1-1, with TRBD1 as a possible D gene (5 bases). CDR3 length: 15 residues. Germline V gene lookup returns CDR1 SGHNT and CDR2 YYREEE (reference sequence). V shed 4 bases and J shed 8 bases, with 21 bases lying between them. DNA for the CDR3: TGTGCCAGCAGCCCGGGGGGTTCAGGGTCATCAGAAGCTTTCTTT. It specifies CASSPGGSGSSEAFF.

Only a few counts were recorded for this clone. V and J are TRBV27 and TRBJ2-7; TRBD1 agrees at 8 bases. Germline V gene data show CDR1 as MNHEY and CDR2 as SMNVEV (reference sequence). The CDR3 is 16 residues long. Unmatched junction bases numbered 12, after V lost 6 bases and J lost 2 bases. The CDR3, as DNA: TGTGCCAGCAGAAAGGGACAGGTTTTGGGCACCTACGAGCAGTACTTC. Protein sequence: CASRKGQVLGTYEQYF.

The chain employs TRBV7-8 and TRBJ2-1, with 8 bases fitting TRBD1. This CDR3 has 15 amino acids. V dropped 5 bases and J dropped 3; count of bases not matched to a gene: 6. CDR1 is SGHVS and CDR2 is FQNEAQ in the germline V gene. CDR3 sequence (DNA): TGTGCCAGCAGCGTATGGACAGGGAACTACAATGAGCAGTTCTTC. Protein product: CASSVWTGNYNEQFF.

The V and J genes are TRBV19 and TRBJ1-3; 7 bases are a match to TRBD1. The CDR3 is made up of 14 amino acids. V shed 3 bases and J 4 bases; nucleotides not matched to a gene: 3. Germline V gene lookup returns CDR1 LNHDA and CDR2 SQIVND (reference sequence). The CDR3 here is CASSIRDSGNTIYF. The CDR3 region has the DNA TGTGCCAGTAGTATCCGGGACAGCGGAAACACCATATATTTT.

The chain uses TRBV25-1 and TRBJ2-1; a weak D match, TRBD2 (6 bases). The CDR3 extends over 16 amino acids. Trimming shortened V by 0 bases and J by 6 bases, and 15 bases separated the two germline ends. Per germline, CDR1 MGHDK and CDR2 SYGVNS. The chain's CDR3 is CASSEYTGVPGNEQFF. DNA for the CDR3: TGTGCCAGCAGTGAATATACGGGAGTTCCGGGCAATGAGCAGTTCTTC. Filled out from reference TRBV25-1 and TRBJ2-1, the complete variable domain reads EADIYQTPRYLVIGTGKKITLECSQTMGHDKMYWYQQDPGMELHLIHYSYGVNSTEKGDLSSESTVSRIRTEHFPLTLESARPSHTSQYLCASSEYTGVPGNEQFFGPGTRLTVL.

The chain uses TRBV7-2 and TRBJ2-2, with D maybe TRBD1 (5 bases). The V gene's germline CDR1 is SGHTA and CDR2 FQGNSA. The CDR3 has 18 amino acids. The V end was cut by 1 base, the J end by 4 bases, with 19 bases between. This chain's CDR3 is CASSLGLGHQASTGELFF. The DNA of the CDR3 is TGTGCCAGCAGCTTAGGGCTGGGGCACCAAGCTTCCACCGGGGAGCTGTTTTTT.

This chain joins TRBV10-3 and TRBJ2-7, with TRBD1 matching 7 bases. This CDR3 has 15 amino acids. With 3 bases clipped from V and 4 bases from J, the junction kept 9 bases outside the gene matches. The V gene's germline CDR1 is ENHRY and CDR2 SYGVKD. CDR3 in amino acids: CAISDRDSVSYEQYF. In DNA, the CDR3 is TGTGCCATCAGTGACCGGGACAGCGTTTCTTACGAGCAGTACTTC.

The chain carries TRBV9 and TRBJ1-3; no clear D. The CDR3 extends over 15 amino acids. Germline lookup yields CDR1 SGDLS and CDR2 YYNGEE. Trimming took 3 bases from V and 0 from J, leaving 10 bases between them. This CDR3 reads CASSARADSGNTIYF. The CDR3 nucleotides are TGTGCCAGCAGCGCCCGTGCGGACTCTGGAAACACCATATATTTT.

The genes are TRBV29-1 and TRBJ1-4, with D tentatively TRBD1 (6 bases). Trimming pared 6 bases from V and 5 bases from J, leaving 13 bases between. Looked up from germline, CDR1 is SQVTM and CDR2 is ANQGSEA. The CDR3 is made up of 13 amino acids. CDR3 sequence reads: CSVRRTENEKLFF. The CDR3 DNA is TGCAGCGTGAGGCGGACAGAGAATGAAAAACTGTTTTTT.

The chain uses TRBV27 and TRBJ2-1; 12 positions agree with TRBD1. This CDR3 contains 15 residues. CDR1 and CDR2 from the germline V gene are MNHEY and SMNVEV (reference sequence). V gave up 4 bases and J gave up 7 bases; unmatched junction bases: 5. The CDR3: CASSSRDRGRNEQFF. In DNA, the CDR3 is TGTGCCAGCAGTTCTCGGGACAGGGGGCGAAATGAGCAGTTCTTC.

V usage is TRBV7-6 and J usage is TRBJ1-4; the D is unclear. Deletions cut 4 bases from V and 4 bases from J, with 10 bases between. CDR1 is SGHVS, CDR2 FNYEAQ, per germline. CDR3 size: 14 residues. The CDR3 DNA reads TGTGCCAGCAGCTCAACAACGTATAATGAAAAACTGTTTTTT. Its protein is CASSSTTYNEKLFF. Drawing the rest from reference TRBV7-6 and TRBJ1-4, the complete variable domain is GAGVSQSPRYKVTKRGQDVALRCDPISGHVSLYWYRQALGQGPEFLTYFNYEAQQDKSGLPNDRFSAERPEGSISTLTIQRTEQRDSAMYRCASSSTTYNEKLFFGSGTQLSVL.

The chain employs TRBV11-2 and TRBJ1-5; 8 nucleotides align to TRBD1. The CDR3 sequence is 15 residues long. Unmatched junction bases numbered 3, after V lost 1 base and J lost 4 bases. Germline CDR1 SGHAT, CDR2 FQNNGV. This chain's CDR3 is CASSLAQGGNQPQHF. The DNA of the CDR3 is TGTGCCAGCAGCTTAGCACAGGGGGGAAATCAGCCCCAGCATTTT.

This clone was found once. This chain uses TRBV7-9 with TRBJ2-7; 7 bases align to TRBD1. Germline assignment: CDR1 SEHNR and CDR2 FQNEAQ (reference sequence). The CDR3 extends over 14 amino acids. V was pared by 5 bases and J by 1 base, with 5 bases of the junction left unmatched. CDR3 sequence reads: CASSILTGSYEQYF. CDR3 sequence (DNA): TGTGCCAGCAGCATATTGACAGGGTCCTACGAGCAGTACTTC.

This clone came up a few times. V gene TRBV4-2 combines with J gene TRBJ1-4; TRBD1 aligns across 11 bases. Germline lookup yields CDR1 LGHNA and CDR2 YNFKEQ. The CDR3 has 15 residues. V lost 5 bases to trimming and J lost 7 bases; unmatched junction nucleotides: 6. Written as DNA, the CDR3 is TGTGCCAGCAGCATAACCGGGACAGGGGGTGAAAAACTGTTTTTT. Encoded protein: CASSITGTGGEKLFF.

This chain joins TRBV11-2 and TRBJ2-1; D is possibly TRBD1 (6 bases). Germline V gene lookup returns CDR1 SGHAT and CDR2 FQNNGV. The V gene lost 4 bases and the J gene lost 7 bases, with 26 bases spanning the gap. There are 18 residues in the CDR3. CDR3 sequence reads: CASSSRLSGTSPGNEQFF. CDR3 DNA sequence: TGTGCCAGCAGCTCTCGGCTCAGTGGGACATCTCCGGGGAATGAGCAGTTCTTC. Using reference TRBV11-2 and TRBJ2-1 for the parts outside the CDR3, the full variable domain is EAGVAQSPRYKIIEKRQSVAFWCNPISGHATLYWYQQILGQGPKLLIQFQNNGVVDDSQLPKDRFSAERLKGVDSTLKIQPAKLEDSAVYLCASSSRLSGTSPGNEQFFGPGTRLTVL.

The rearrangement uses TRBV6-4 and TRBJ2-7, with 11 positions matching TRBD1. The CDR3 extends over 19 amino acids. J lost 5 bases, V lost 3 bases, and 18 bases had no gene match. The V gene's germline CDR1 is MRHNA and CDR2 SNTAGT. The CDR3 DNA reads TGTGCCAGCAGTGAAACCGATTTTCCGGGACAGGGGGGAAGTGACGAGCAGTACTTC. Protein: CASSETDFPGQGGSDEQYF.

The chain carries TRBV7-9 and TRBJ1-2; tentatively, D is TRBD1 (5 bases). The CDR3 spans 17 residues. Looked up from germline, CDR1 is SEHNR and CDR2 is FQNEAQ (reference sequence). Trimming left V 5 bases short and J 4 bases short, with 23 bases between. CDR3 nucleotides: TGTGCCAGCAGCCGATATTTGTCCCCGCCCCAGGGCTATGGCTACACCTTC. It translates to CASSRYLSPPQGYGYTF.